The 29 T cell receptor beta chains below come from one sample, sequenced in a study of T cell changes during pregnancy in multiple sclerosis. Profiled with immunoSEQ multiplex PCR; TCRdb holds only in-frame clones, not every one. The data hold tens of thousands of clones, with almost 95% observed a single time. Sample: peripheral blood, taken in the third trimester of pregnancy. These TCRs come from a female donor with multiple sclerosis, enrolled in a pregnancy study.

V is TRBV28 and J is TRBJ1-3, with 9 bases matching TRBD1. Germline values: CDR1 MDHEN, CDR2 SYDVKM. Trimming took 3 bases from V and 4 from J; bases not matched to a gene: 4. The CDR3 extends over 15 amino acids. This chain's CDR3 is CASSLVTGGGNTIYF. As DNA, the CDR3 is TGTGCCAGCAGTTTGGTAACAGGGGGCGGAAACACCATATATTTT.

Written as DNA, the CDR3 is TGTGCCAGCTCACCCCGGGGGGGTAGTGAGCAGTTCTTC. It yields the protein CASSPRGGSEQFF. The chain recombines TRBV18 with TRBJ2-1; 8 bases line up with TRBD2. CDR1 KGHSH and CDR2 LQKENI come from the germline V gene. Unmatched junction bases numbered 4, after V lost 3 bases and J lost 9 bases. The CDR3 extends over 13 amino acids. The whole variable domain, filled in from reference TRBV18 and TRBJ2-1, reads NAGVMQNPRHLVRRRGQEARLRCSPMKGHSHVYWYRQLPEEGLKFMVYLQKENIIDESGMPKERFSAEFPKEGPSILRIQQVVRGDSAAYFCASSPRGGSEQFFGPGTRLTVL.

V and J are TRBV2 and TRBJ1-5; 7 bases map to TRBD1. Per germline, CDR1 SNHLY and CDR2 FYNNEI. The length of the CDR3 is 18 residues. V trimming: 6 bases; J trimming: 1 base; junction bases outside the gene matches: 15. CDR3 residues: CASSPGTVTRSSNQPQHF. CDR3 bases: TGTGCCAGCAGCCCCGGGACAGTAACCCGATCCAGCAATCAGCCCCAGCATTTT.

The rearrangement links TRBV25-1 to TRBJ2-5; 9 bases fit TRBD1. In germline, CDR1 is MGHDK, CDR2 SYGVNS. This CDR3 spans 17 amino acids. With V trimmed by 3 bases and J by 4 bases, 12 bases remained unmatched. CDR3 sequence (DNA): TGTGCCAGCAGTGACCGCCCCGGGACAGGGTTGGGAGAGACCCAGTACTTC. Amino acids: CASSDRPGTGLGETQYF.

The chain joins TRBV4-2 to TRBJ2-1; D call uncertain. Trimming shortened V by 0 bases and J by 3 bases, and 15 bases separated the two germline ends. The germline V gene has CDR1 LGHNA and CDR2 YNFKEQ. There are 17 residues in the CDR3. CDR3 DNA: TGTGCCAGCAGCCAAGACCTCACGGCAGCGCTCTACAATGAGCAGTTCTTC. It codes for CASSQDLTAALYNEQFF.

This clone was observed a single time. In DNA, the CDR3 is TGTGCCAGCAGCTTGGAGGGAGCCGGCTCCTACAATGAGCAGTTCTTC. Translation: CASSLEGAGSYNEQFF. The V call is TRBV5-4, the J call TRBJ2-1; tentatively, D is TRBD2 (5 bases). Trimming pared 0 bases from V and 0 bases from J, leaving 10 bases between. The CDR3 is 16 residues long. CDR1 and CDR2 (germline): SGHNT, YYREEE (reference sequence).

This clone was seen more than once but under ten times. The V and J genes are TRBV13 and TRBJ1-1; no clear D gene. The CDR3 loop spans 11 amino acids. CDR1 is PRHDT and CDR2 is FYEKMQ in the germline V gene (reference sequence). V was shortened by 5 bases and J by 4 bases, with 5 bases between the two germline ends. The CDR3, as DNA: TGTGCCAGCAGCCCCAGCACTGAAGCTTTCTTT. The encoded protein is CASSPSTEAFF.

The chain uses TRBV6-4 and TRBJ2-1; TRBD1 matches 9 bases. Germline assignment: CDR1 MRHNA and CDR2 SNTAGT. This CDR3 is 15 amino acids long. The trim removed 3 bases at V and 5 bases at J, leaving 5 bases unmatched. The CDR3 spells CASSEGTGSHNEQFF. The CDR3 DNA is TGTGCCAGCAGTGAGGGGACAGGGAGCCACAATGAGCAGTTCTTC.

This chain joins TRBV6-5 and TRBJ2-3; 8 bases align to TRBD2. This CDR3 is built from 15 residues. V lost 10 bases, J lost 3 bases, and 12 bases stayed unmatched. Germline V CDR1 and CDR2: MNHEY, SVGAGI. This chain's CDR3 is CATNLGGRRTDTQYF. CDR3 bases: TGTGCCACCAACCTCGGCGGGAGGAGGACAGATACGCAGTATTTT.

The chain is built from TRBV18 and TRBJ1-4; no reliable D call. There are 15 residues in the CDR3. Per germline, CDR1 KGHSH and CDR2 LQKENI. Trimming took 2 bases from V and 2 from J, leaving 9 bases between them. The CDR3 protein is CASSPRSGTNEKLFF. The CDR3 DNA reads TGTGCCAGCTCACCAAGGAGCGGGACTAATGAAAAACTGTTTTTT.

This rearrangement joins TRBV5-4 to TRBJ2-5; weak D call: TRBD2 (6 bases). Trimming stripped 6 bases from V and 4 bases from J, with 22 bases between. This CDR3 spans 16 amino acids. CDR1 and CDR2 (germline): SGHNT, YYREEE (reference sequence). The CDR3 reads CASTGGRSAAGETQYF. The CDR3 DNA sequence: TGTGCCAGCACTGGAGGGAGAAGTGCTGCTGGAGAGACCCAGTACTTC.

V usage is TRBV19 and J usage is TRBJ1-1; TRBD1 is a possible D gene (6 bases). The V and J ends lost 5 bases and 4 bases respectively, with 17 bases between them. This CDR3 contains 15 residues. Germline lookup yields CDR1 LNHDA and CDR2 SQIVND (reference sequence). In nucleotides, the CDR3 is TGTGCCAGTAGTCCCACACAGGGTGGATTCACTGAAGCTTTCTTT. Its translation: CASSPTQGGFTEAFF.

The table lists this clone with a count of one. This chain links TRBV14 with TRBJ2-5; TRBD2 might be the D (6 bases). Germline CDR1 is SGHDN and CDR2 is FVKESK. This CDR3 spans 17 amino acids. The V end lost 1 base, the J end lost 4 bases, and 19 bases lay between the germline ends. CDR3 residues: CASSQGPWREHSETQYF. The CDR3 nucleotides are TGTGCCAGCAGCCAAGGGCCGTGGCGGGAACACTCAGAGACCCAGTACTTC.

The CDR3 spells CASSQGLFADTQYF. The CDR3 DNA sequence: TGTGCCAGCAGTCAGGGACTGTTCGCAGATACGCAGTATTTT. This chain uses TRBV27 with TRBJ2-3, with D tentatively TRBD2 (6 bases). V was shortened by 5 bases and J by 4 bases, with 13 bases between the two germline ends. Germline CDR1 reads MNHEY; CDR2 reads SMNVEV (reference sequence). CDR3 length: 14 amino acids.

On this clone: The junction differs from germline at one of its ends, possibly a read error. The gene calls are TRBV7-7 and TRBJ2-3, with 7 bases lining up with TRBD2. CDR3 length: 15 residues. From germline, CDR1 is SSHAT and CDR2 FNYEAQ (reference sequence). The CDR3 loop reads CASSLGAGGTDTQYF. As DNA, the CDR3 is TGTGCTAGCAGCTTAGGGGCGGGAGGCACAGATACGCAGTATTTT.

This chain uses TRBV11-2 with TRBJ2-7; 12 bases are a match to TRBD1. The trim removed 4 bases at V and 2 bases at J, leaving 6 bases unmatched. This CDR3 comprises 16 residues. Per the germline V gene, CDR1 is SGHAT and CDR2 is FQNNGV. The CDR3 nucleotides read TGTGCCAGCAGCTCTCTGGGACAGGGGGCCACCTACGAGCAGTACTTC. Translated, it gives CASSSLGQGATYEQYF.

This clone was detected once. The rearrangement uses TRBV9 and TRBJ2-3; D is perhaps TRBD2 (8 bases). The CDR3 sequence is 16 residues long. CDR1 is SGDLS, CDR2 YYNGEE, per germline. Deletions cut 4 bases from V and 1 base from J, with 16 bases between. CDR3 nucleotide sequence: TGTGCCAGCAGCACAGGGGACGGGAGGGGCACAGATACGCAGTATTTT. It specifies CASSTGDGRGTDTQYF.

The chain uses TRBV7-8 and TRBJ2-1; 7 nucleotides align to TRBD2. V was pared by 5 bases and J by 5 bases, with 3 bases of the junction left unmatched. Germline CDR1 reads SGHVS; CDR2 reads FQNEAQ. The CDR3 extends over 13 amino acids. CDR3 protein: CASSGDYDNEQFF. As DNA, the CDR3 is TGTGCCAGCAGCGGGGACTACGACAATGAGCAGTTCTTC.

V is TRBV9 and J is TRBJ2-1; D might be TRBD2 (5 bases). The CDR3 runs to 15 residues. CDR1 and CDR2 from the germline V gene are SGDLS and YYNGEE. Trimming removed 3 bases at V and 8 bases at J, with 18 bases between. CDR3 DNA: TGTGCCAGCAGCGCCGGGGAAGGAACGGCCTATGAGCAGTTCTTC. This codes for CASSAGEGTAYEQFF.

DNA for the CDR3: TGTGCCAGCAGCTTCACGGACAGGGTCCAAGAGACCCAGTACTTC. Protein product: CASSFTDRVQETQYF. The rearrangement links TRBV5-6 to TRBJ2-5; 8 bases are a match to TRBD1. The CDR3 sequence is 15 residues long. In germline, CDR1 is SGHDT, CDR2 YYEEEE. V gave up 2 bases and J gave up 1 base; unmatched junction bases: 4. The full variable domain, completed using reference TRBV5-6 and TRBJ2-5, is DAGVTQSPTHLIKTRGQQVTLRCSPKSGHDTVSWYQQALGQGPQFIFQYYEEEERQRGNFPDRFSGHQFPNYSSELNVNALLLGDSALYLCASSFTDRVQETQYFGPGTRLLVL.

The V and J genes are TRBV7-9 and TRBJ2-7; 9 bases map to TRBD1. Trimming removed 1 base from V and 5 bases from J; junction bases left unmatched: 6. Looked up from germline, CDR1 is SEHNR and CDR2 is FQNEAQ (reference sequence). The CDR3 runs to 15 residues. CDR3 coding DNA: TGTGCCAGCAGCTTAGGTAGGACAGGGGCCAACGAGCAGTACTTC. Its translation is CASSLGRTGANEQYF.

The genes are TRBV10-2 and TRBJ2-7; the match to TRBD1 covers 12 bases. This CDR3 has 14 amino acids. Trimming at V came to 5 bases and at J to 5 bases, leaving 4 bases not matched to a gene. Germline V gives CDR1 WSHSY, CDR2 SAAADI. The CDR3 reads CASSQGQGANEQYF. The CDR3 coding sequence is TGCGCCAGCAGTCAGGGACAGGGGGCCAACGAGCAGTACTTC.

The J gene is TRBJ1-2, the V gene TRBV6-6, with TRBD1 matching over 7 bases. Germline loops: CDR1 MNHNY, CDR2 SVGAGI (reference sequence). This CDR3 region has 16 residues. The V gene end was trimmed by 5 bases and the J gene end by 3 bases; junction bases not matched to a gene: 12. This chain's CDR3 is CASSSTQAGGYYGYTF. CDR3 in DNA: TGTGCCAGCAGTAGCACCCAGGCAGGGGGATACTATGGCTACACCTTC.

The gene calls are TRBV29-1 and TRBJ2-7; D not certain. This CDR3 region has 14 residues. The germline gives CDR1 SQVTM, CDR2 ANQGSEA. Trimming left V 6 bases short and J 2 bases short, with 17 bases between. CDR3 residues: CSVAWAGRPYEQYF. CDR3 nucleotides: TGCAGCGTAGCCTGGGCAGGCCGTCCCTACGAGCAGTACTTC.

The gene calls are TRBV19 and TRBJ1-3; a possible D gene is TRBD1 (6 bases). CDR1 LNHDA and CDR2 SQIVND come from the germline V gene (reference sequence). The V gene lost 8 bases and the J gene lost 0 bases, with 14 bases spanning the gap. The CDR3 has 15 amino acids. CDR3 DNA sequence: TGTGCCAGTGGTGGACAGACCTACTCTGGAAACACCATATATTTT. This encodes CASGGQTYSGNTIYF.

The chain uses TRBV28 and TRBJ2-7; D may be TRBD2 (5 bases). CDR1 MDHEN and CDR2 SYDVKM come from the germline V gene. The CDR3 has 12 residues. Trimming removed 3 bases from V and 6 bases from J, with 9 bases in between. The CDR3 region is CASSLLEGEQYF. In DNA form, the CDR3 reads TGTGCCAGCAGTTTGCTCGAGGGCGAGCAGTACTTC.

J is TRBJ1-5 and V is TRBV16; 10 bases match TRBD1. Unmatched junction bases numbered 5, after V lost 5 bases and J lost 16 bases. The CDR3 extends over 11 amino acids. Germline CDR1 is KGHSY and CDR2 is FQNENV. The CDR3: CASSDRGREHF. The DNA of the CDR3 is TGTGCCAGCAGCGACAGGGGGCGAGAACATTTT. Full variable domain (outside the CDR3, taken from reference TRBV16 and TRBJ1-5): GEEVAQTPKHLVRGEGQKAKLYCAPIKGHSYVFWYQQVLKNEFKFLISFQNENVFDETGMPKERFSAKCLPNSPCSLEIQATKLEDSAVYFCASSDRGREHFGDGTRLSIL.

This clone occurred once. The V gene is TRBV19, the J gene TRBJ2-7; maybe TRBD2 (6 bases). V was pared by 5 bases and J by 4 bases, with 18 bases between. Germline CDR1 is LNHDA and CDR2 is SQIVND (reference sequence). This CDR3 contains 15 residues. CDR3 in DNA: TGTGCCAGTAGTCCGGGCGGGACGCCTATATACGAGCAGTACTTC. It translates to CASSPGGTPIYEQYF.

This chain links TRBV6-4 with TRBJ2-3; D uncertain. The CDR3 has 13 amino acids. Trimming shortened V by 5 bases and J by 2 bases, and 8 bases separated the two germline ends. CDR1 is MRHNA and CDR2 is SNTAGT in the germline V gene. The CDR3 DNA reads as TGTGCCAGCAGTCCCGAGATCACAGATACGCAGTATTTT. Encoded protein: CASSPEITDTQYF.